The 27 T cell receptor beta chains below all came from one sample that was sequenced in a study of cytomegalovirus exposure and HLA in healthy donors. PCR amplification relied on 60 Vbeta primers (plus 13 Jbeta primers). Assay used: immunoSEQ multiplex PCR; TCRdb lists only in-frame clones, some missing. Of under 80,000 clones in the sample, 75% were seen once. Sequencing was carried out using PBMCs. The receptors shown here come from a woman aged 40 to 50 in good health and CMV-seronegative.

The chain is built from TRBV7-8 and TRBJ1-4; D is uncertain. In germline, CDR1 is SGHVS, CDR2 FQNEAQ. The V end was cut by 2 bases, the J end by 2 bases, with 12 bases between. The CDR3 sequence is 16 residues long. The CDR3 protein is CASSLRQPGTNEKLFF. CDR3 sequence (DNA): TGTGCCAGCAGCTTACGACAACCGGGGACTAATGAAAAACTGTTTTTT.

This clone has more than one count but fewer than ten. V gene TRBV28 combines with J gene TRBJ1-5; D remains unclear. V gave up 3 bases and J gave up 1 base, with 10 bases separating them. Germline CDR1 and CDR2: MDHEN and SYDVKM. The CDR3 contains 15 residues. Here the CDR3 DNA reads TGTGCCAGCAGTTTCGTAGATCGCAGCAATCAGCCCCAGCATTTT. The encoded protein is CASSFVDRSNQPQHF.

The chain joins TRBV18 to TRBJ1-5; D remains ambiguous. V dropped 3 bases and J dropped 5 bases, with 14 bases sitting between them. This CDR3 comprises 15 residues. The germline V gene encodes CDR1 KGHSH and CDR2 LQKENI. The CDR3 DNA sequence: TGTGCCAGCTCACCCGTCTCGGGGATAGATCAGCCCCAGCATTTT. This gives the protein CASSPVSGIDQPQHF.

Comment on this clone: The missing conserved phenylalanine or tryptophan at the end of this CDR3 makes a read error likely. V usage is TRBV4-3 and J usage is TRBJ2-6, with D perhaps matching TRBD1 (6 bases). The CDR3 totals 17 residues. Deletions cut 0 bases from V and 2 bases from J, with 11 bases between. The germline V gene encodes CDR1 LGHNA and CDR2 YSLEER. The CDR3 reads CASSQDGDTAGANVLTS. The CDR3 coding sequence is TGCGCCAGCAGCCAAGATGGGGACACTGCTGGGGCCAACGTCCTGACTTCC.

J is TRBJ2-6 and V is TRBV7-3; 8 positions agree with TRBD2. The CDR3 contains 17 residues. Germline CDR1 is SGHTA and CDR2 is FQGTGA. Trimming took 5 bases from V and 0 from J; bases not matched to a gene: 6. CDR3 in amino acids: CASSPSGGNSGANVLTF. The CDR3 region has the DNA TGTGCCAGCAGCCCGTCGGGGGGGAACTCTGGGGCCAACGTCCTGACTTTC. The complete variable domain, with remaining parts taken from reference TRBV7-3 and TRBJ2-6, reads GAGVSQTPSNKVTEKGKYVELRCDPISGHTALYWYRQSLGQGPEFLIYFQGTGAADDSGLPNDRFFAVRPEGSVSTLKIQRTERGDSAVYLCASSPSGGNSGANVLTFGAGSRLTVL.

J is TRBJ2-7 and V is TRBV29-1; D is undetermined. This CDR3 is 11 amino acids long. Germline-derived CDR1 and CDR2 are SQVTM and ANQGSEA. V was clipped by 5 bases and J by 3 bases, with 8 bases between them. The DNA for the CDR3 is TGCAGCGTTTATGTATTCTACGAGCAGTACTTC. This translates into CSVYVFYEQYF.

V and J are TRBV7-2 and TRBJ1-4; the D gene is possibly TRBD1 (5 bases). The V gene's germline CDR1 is SGHTA and CDR2 FQGNSA. The V and J ends lost 5 bases and 8 bases respectively, with 18 bases between them. The CDR3 contains 15 residues. The CDR3 nucleotides are TGTGCCAGCAGCCCGGGGTGGGGGGAAGGCGAAAAACTGTTTTTT. This translates into CASSPGWGEGEKLFF.

The gene calls are TRBV9 and TRBJ2-1; tentatively, D is TRBD2 (6 bases). The CDR3 contains 15 residues. V lost 3 bases to trimming and J lost 4 bases, with 14 bases between them. Germline V gene sequence: CDR1 SGDLS, CDR2 YYNGEE. The CDR3 region has the DNA TGTGCCAGCAGCGGTGGCGGGACGGAGTACAATGAGCAGTTCTTC. Translated: CASSGGGTEYNEQFF.

V is TRBV11-2 and J is TRBJ2-1; 8 bases match TRBD1. CDR3 size: 16 residues. Germline loops: CDR1 SGHAT, CDR2 FQNNGV. V lost 3 bases, J lost 9 bases, and 13 bases stayed unmatched. The CDR3 is CASSFIPTGGLGEQFF. The DNA of the CDR3 is TGTGCCAGCAGCTTTATACCCACAGGGGGATTGGGTGAGCAGTTCTTC.

The chain couples TRBV7-3 to TRBJ2-5, with a weak D call TRBD2 (6 bases). V lost 1 base and J lost 1, with 10 bases in between. Germline V gene lookup returns CDR1 SGHTA and CDR2 FQGTGA. The CDR3 loop spans 15 amino acids. The CDR3 loop reads CASSLMGGIQETQYF. The CDR3 region has the DNA TGTGCCAGCAGCTTAATGGGCGGGATCCAAGAGACCCAGTACTTC.

The gene calls are TRBV27 and TRBJ2-1; TRBD2 agrees at 7 bases. The germline gives CDR1 MNHEY, CDR2 SMNVEV (reference sequence). The trim removed 3 bases at V and 4 bases at J, leaving 6 bases unmatched. This CDR3 comprises 15 residues. The CDR3 DNA reads TGTGCCAGCAGTTTTGCGGGAGCGGAATACAATGAGCAGTTCTTC. Translation: CASSFAGAEYNEQFF.

This chain uses TRBV19 with TRBJ2-3, with D perhaps matching TRBD2 (5 bases). Germline-derived CDR1 and CDR2 are LNHDA and SQIVND (reference sequence). The V and J ends lost 0 bases and 1 base respectively, with 11 bases between them. The CDR3 has 16 residues. The CDR3 reads CASSIELSGGTDTQYF. For the CDR3, the DNA is TGTGCCAGTAGTATAGAACTCAGCGGAGGCACAGATACGCAGTATTTT. Based on the CDR3 plus reference TRBV19 and TRBJ2-3, the full variable domain is DGGITQSPKYLFRKEGQNVTLSCEQNLNHDAMYWYRQDPGQGLRLIYYSQIVNDFQKGDIAEGYSVSREKKESFPLTVTSAQKNPTAFYLCASSIELSGGTDTQYFGPGTRLTVL.

In its sample, this clone was seen once. The rearrangement joins TRBV28 to TRBJ1-4; D not resolved. Trimming shortened V by 5 bases and J by 7 bases, and 14 bases separated the two germline ends. Germline CDR1 MDHEN, CDR2 SYDVKM. The CDR3 runs 14 residues. CDR3 bases: TGTGCCAGCAGTCTACGGGTCGTCCGTGAAAAACTGTTTTTT. As protein: CASSLRVVREKLFF. Full variable domain (outside the CDR3, taken from reference TRBV28 and TRBJ1-4): DVKVTQSSRYLVKRTGEKVFLECVQDMDHENMFWYRQDPGLGLRLIYFSYDVKMKEKGDIPEGYSVSREKKERFSLILESASTNQTSMYLCASSLRVVREKLFFGSGTQLSVL.

The chain has TRBV30 and TRBJ1-1, with D possibly TRBD1 on 5 matching bases. V lost 0 bases, J lost 0 bases, and 5 bases lay in between. Per germline, CDR1 GTSNPN and CDR2 SVGIG (reference sequence). CDR3 length: 13 residues. CDR3 nucleotides: TGTGCCTGGAGTGTAGGGGTGAACACTGAAGCTTTCTTT. Translated: CAWSVGVNTEAFF.

J is TRBJ2-2 and V is TRBV9, with 9 bases identical to TRBD2. The CDR3 has 18 amino acids. The V and J ends lost 3 bases and 4 bases, in that order; junction bases with no gene match: 13. Germline CDR1 reads SGDLS; CDR2 reads YYNGEE. CDR3 amino acids: CASSGPFYAGGTTGELFF. The CDR3 nucleotides read TGTGCCAGCAGCGGACCCTTTTATGCGGGGGGGACCACCGGGGAGCTGTTTTTT. Looking up the rest from reference TRBV9 and TRBJ2-2 gives the full variable domain: DSGVTQTPKHLITATGQRVTLRCSPRSGDLSVYWYQQSLDQGLQFLIQYYNGEERAKGNILERFSAQQFPDLHSELNLSSLELGDSALYFCASSGPFYAGGTTGELFFGEGSRLTVL.

This chain joins TRBV15 and TRBJ1-1, with D maybe TRBD1 (6 bases). Germline V lookup: CDR1 LNHNV, CDR2 YYDKDF (reference sequence). The CDR3 is made up of 14 amino acids. The ends were cut back, 1 base at V and 4 bases at J, with 10 bases in the middle. The CDR3: CATSRGTDGTEAFF. CDR3 DNA: TGTGCCACCAGCAGAGGGACAGATGGCACTGAAGCTTTCTTT.

This rearrangement joins TRBV2 to TRBJ1-4; 8 bases fit TRBD1. Germline CDR1 and CDR2: SNHLY and FYNNEI. This CDR3 region has 14 residues. V trimming: 7 bases; J trimming: 7 bases; junction bases outside the gene matches: 8. Here the CDR3 reads CASTSTGGSEKLFF. For the CDR3, the DNA is TGTGCCAGCACTTCCACAGGGGGATCTGAAAAACTGTTTTTT. The variable domain in full, completed from reference TRBV2 and TRBJ1-4, reads EPEVTQTPSHQVTQMGQEVILRCVPISNHLYFYWYRQILGQKVEFLVSFYNNEISEKSEIFDDQFSVERPDGSNFTLKIRSTKLEDSAMYFCASTSTGGSEKLFFGSGTQLSVL.

The chain uses TRBV6-5 and TRBJ2-7; D gene unclear. V lost 2 bases, J lost 7 bases, and 18 bases lay in between. The CDR3 spans 15 residues. Germline CDR1 is MNHEY and CDR2 is SVGAGI. CDR3 protein: CASSYLDSSPGEQYF. For the CDR3, the DNA is TGTGCCAGCAGTTACCTGGATAGCTCCCCCGGGGAGCAGTACTTC.

The rearrangement uses TRBV11-2 and TRBJ1-5; D gene unclear. V lost 5 bases and J 13 bases, leaving 15 bases between the germline ends. Germline V CDR1 and CDR2: SGHAT, FQNNGV. CDR3 length: 12 residues. The CDR3 DNA sequence: TGTGCCAGCAGCCCCAACGGCGGGGTACAGCATTTT. Translating gives CASSPNGGVQHF.

This chain connects TRBV7-3 to TRBJ2-1, with TRBD2 identical over 9 bases. Germline V lookup: CDR1 SGHTA, CDR2 FQGTGA. This CDR3 region has 15 residues. The trim removed 1 base at V and 4 bases at J, leaving 2 bases unmatched. The CDR3 DNA sequence: TGTGCCAGCAGCTTAATGGCGGGAGGGTACAATGAGCAGTTCTTC. Residues: CASSLMAGGYNEQFF.

This chain uses TRBV11-3 with TRBJ2-3; 8 positions agree with TRBD2. V dropped 0 bases and J dropped 2; count of bases not matched to a gene: 1. CDR3 length: 15 residues. Germline loops: CDR1 SGHNT, CDR2 YENEEA. In DNA form, the CDR3 reads TGTGCCAGCAGCTTAGACGGGGGGGCCACAGATACGCAGTATTTT. This translates into CASSLDGGATDTQYF.

Turning to this clone: The junction and the germline gene differ at one end; a read error may be behind it. This chain links TRBV7-7 with TRBJ2-1, with 8 bases aligning to TRBD2. Germline loops: CDR1 SSHAT, CDR2 FNYEAQ (reference sequence). The CDR3 loop spans 19 amino acids. CDR3 DNA sequence: TGTGCTAGCAGCTTAGGACCCCGCCAGCGGGGGTCACCATACAATGAGCAGTTCTTC. Its translation is CASSLGPRQRGSPYNEQFF.

The table lists this clone with a few counts. The rearrangement links TRBV5-6 to TRBJ1-2; D perhaps matches TRBD1 (5 bases). CDR3 length: 15 residues. V was pared by 1 base and J by 2 bases, with 12 bases between. CDR1 and CDR2 from the germline V gene are SGHDT and YYEEEE. The CDR3 protein is CASSLSYSGNYGYTF. CDR3 in DNA: TGTGCCAGCAGCTTGTCCTATTCAGGGAACTATGGCTACACCTTC.

V usage is TRBV7-8 and J usage is TRBJ2-4; the D gene is possibly TRBD1 (6 bases). V shed 5 bases and J shed 1 base, with 18 bases lying between them. The CDR3 is made up of 17 amino acids. Germline assignment: CDR1 SGHVS and CDR2 FQNEAQ. The CDR3 bases are TGTGCCAGCAGCGCTCCCCAGGGGCTCATGGCCAAAAACATTCAGTACTTC. This gives the protein CASSAPQGLMAKNIQYF.

This chain uses TRBV6-1 with TRBJ2-2; perhaps TRBD2 as D (6 bases). V was shortened by 2 bases and J by 0 bases, with 7 bases between the two germline ends. Germline V gene sequence: CDR1 MNHNS, CDR2 SASEGT. This CDR3 comprises 15 residues. The CDR3 loop is CASSETSPNTGELFF. CDR3 sequence (DNA): TGTGCCAGCAGTGAAACTAGCCCGAACACCGGGGAGCTGTTTTTT.

This chain connects TRBV18 to TRBJ2-1; the D gene is possibly TRBD2 (5 bases). The germline V gene has CDR1 KGHSH and CDR2 LQKENI. V lost 3 bases and J lost 8, with 14 bases in between. This CDR3 region has 14 residues. The CDR3: CASSPLLVYDEQFF. The CDR3 nucleotides are TGTGCCAGCTCACCCCTACTAGTATACGATGAGCAGTTCTTC.

The genes are TRBV7-9 and TRBJ1-1; D remains unclear. The germline V gene has CDR1 SEHNR and CDR2 FQNEAQ (reference sequence). Trimming pared 5 bases from V and 11 bases from J, leaving 12 bases between. The CDR3 is made up of 11 amino acids. The CDR3 protein is CASSRELRAFF. CDR3 bases: TGTGCCAGCAGCCGCGAACTGAGGGCTTTCTTT.